This T cell receptor (beta chain) was retrieved from a study of beta chain features in type 1 diabetes. Study findings and constraints: Naive, central memory and regulatory TCRB repertoires appeared more similar among patients than healthy donors.

All of the sorted populations showed purity greater than 98%. This clone has only a few counts. Its target is unknown. The germline V gene encodes CDR1 LNHDA and CDR2 SQIVND (reference sequence). The CDR3 has 14 amino acids. Germline trimming cut 3 bases from V and 5 bases from J; bases unmatched to any gene: 4. Reverse transcribing all isolated RNA meant expressed TCRB transcripts were sequenced. The protocol was immunoSEQ multiplex PCR, while the TCRdb copy is restricted to in-frame clones and leaves out a portion. The repertoire holds some 240,000 clones, approximately 11% seen once, with 1% to 1.5% in the top ten.

The receptor was isolated from a man aged 18 to 29 in good health. This sequence joins TRBV19 and TRBJ1-1; 9 nucleotides agree with TRBD1. Sequenced sample: central memory CD4+ T cells from blood. The DNA of the CDR3 is TGTGCCAGTAGTATGAGGACAGGGGATACTGAAGCTTTCTTT. This codes for CASSMRTGDTEAFF.